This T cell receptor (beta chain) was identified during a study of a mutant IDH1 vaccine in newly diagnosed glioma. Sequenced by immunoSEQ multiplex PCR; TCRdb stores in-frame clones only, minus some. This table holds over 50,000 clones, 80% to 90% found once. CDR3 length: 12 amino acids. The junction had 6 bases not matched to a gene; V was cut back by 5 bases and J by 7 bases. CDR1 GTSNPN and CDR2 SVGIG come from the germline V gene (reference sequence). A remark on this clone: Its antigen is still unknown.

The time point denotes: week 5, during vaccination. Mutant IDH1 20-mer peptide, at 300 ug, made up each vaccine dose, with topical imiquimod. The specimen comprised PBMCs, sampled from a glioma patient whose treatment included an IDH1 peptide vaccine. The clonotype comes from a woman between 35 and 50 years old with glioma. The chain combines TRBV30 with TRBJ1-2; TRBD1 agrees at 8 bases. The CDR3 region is CAWGQGAGGYTF. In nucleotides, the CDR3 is TGTGCCTGGGGGCAGGGGGCAGGTGGCTACACCTTC.